These T cell receptor beta chains were read from a single sample in a study of molecular identifiers for immune sequencing clone quantification. TCRdb recomputed calls from the PCR reads with MiXCR, one row per CDR3 protein. The sample records over 300,000 distinct CDR3 sequences, 24% being singletons. Specimen: naive CD8+ T cells from blood, with Jurkat cell RNA spiked in. Receptors originate from a human donor in good health. Some libraries in this study had Jurkat cell RNA spiked in. Both conserved end residues are part of each CDR3. D genes are given only for firm matches. Size tells how often a clone was seen (once, few, many) or the class of an expanded clone, and some rows leave it out.

>TRBV30|TRBD1|TRBJ2-7|few|14
TGTGCCTGGAGTGGTGGACAGGGGGAGGATGAGCAGTACTTC
CAWSGGQGEDEQYF
>TRBV19|NA|TRBJ2-3|many|15
TGTGCCAGTAGTTGGAATGGTATGAGCACAGATACGCAGTATTTT
CASSWNGMSTDTQYF
>TRBV1|NA|TRBJ2-1|few|17
TGCACCAGCAGCCTCATCTTGCGCCTAGCCCAGAACAATGAGCAGTTCTTC
CTSSLILRLAQNNEQFF
>TRBV6-5|NA|TRBJ2-3|many|15
TGTGCCAGCAGTCACACCCCGGACAGCACAGATACGCAGTATTTT
CASSHTPDSTDTQYF
>TRBV27|NA|TRBJ2-1|many|15
TGCGCCAGCAGCTTGACAGGCGGCCCATACAATGAGCAGTTCTTC
CASSLTGGPYNEQFF
>TRBV19|NA|TRBJ2-2|NA|14
TGTGCCAGTAGTATAGGACTATTTTCCGGGGAGCTGTTTTTT
CASSIGLFSGELFF
>TRBV4-1|NA|TRBJ1-3|NA|15
TGCGCCAGCAGCCAAGCCGGGGTCTCTGGAAACACCATATATTTT
CASSQAGVSGNTIYF
>TRBV5-1|TRBD2|TRBJ2-5|many|15
TGCGCCAGCAGCCCCCGACTAGCGGGCCAAGAGACCCAGTACTTC
CASSPRLAGQETQYF
>TRBV7-2|NA|TRBJ2-7|many|14
TGTGCCAGCAGCTCACCCGGGACATTCTACGAGCAGTACTTC
CASSSPGTFYEQYF
>TRBV19|NA|TRBJ1-1|NA|19
TGTGCCAGTAGTATAGTGATGGGGTTTGGCAGTCGTGCAGTCTCTGAAGCTTTCTTT
CASSIVMGFGSRAVSEAFF
>TRBV27|NA|TRBJ2-4|NA|14
TGTGCCAGCCTGCTAACGGGAGCCAAAAACATTCAGTACTTC
CASLLTGAKNIQYF
>TRBV7-7|TRBD2|TRBJ2-5|NA|17
TGTGCTAGCAGTTGGACTAGCGGGAGTCGTGGGGAAGAGACCCAGTACTTC
CASSWTSGSRGEETQYF
>TRBV6-2/TRBV6-3|NA|TRBJ1-5|few|13
TGTGCCAGCAGTTACGGCACCCCGACACCCCAGCATTTT
CASSYGTPTPQHF
>TRBV4-3|NA|TRBJ2-3|few|15
TGCGCCAGCAGCCCCTGGGGCCAGCGCACAGATACGCAGTATTTT
CASSPWGQRTDTQYF
>TRBV19|TRBD1|TRBJ2-4|few|16
TGTGCCAGTAGTAACCGGGACAGGGGGTCCAAAAACATTCAGTACTTC
CASSNRDRGSKNIQYF
>TRBV29-1|TRBD1|TRBJ2-1|NA|16
TGCAGCGTAGAACCTCCGACAGGGGGCTCCTACAATGAGCAGTTCTTC
CSVEPPTGGSYNEQFF
>TRBV4-3|TRBD1|TRBJ1-2|few|17
TGCGCCAGCAGCCAAGACCGCCCCGGGACAGGTCCCTATGGCTACACCTTC
CASSQDRPGTGPYGYTF
>TRBV4-3|NA|TRBJ2-1|few|17
TGCGCCAGCAGCCAAGTTACGGGCCCCAGCTCCTACAATGAGCAGTTCTTC
CASSQVTGPSSYNEQFF
>TRBV7-9|NA|TRBJ1-4|NA|14
TGTGCCAGCACGGCGGGACTTCTCCATGAAAAACTGTTTTTT
CASTAGLLHEKLFF
>TRBV7-6|TRBD2|TRBJ2-3|few|14
TGTGCCAGCAGCGAAAGCGGGATTTCAGATACGCAGTATTTT
CASSESGISDTQYF
>TRBV4-3|NA|TRBJ2-1|NA|14
TGCGCCAGCAGCCCCGAGGAAACCGACAATGAGCAGTTCTTC
CASSPEETDNEQFF
>TRBV7-2|TRBD2|TRBJ2-1|few|17
TGTGCCAGCAGCACCGCGTCTAGCGGGAGTTACTACAATGAGCAGTTCTTC
CASSTASSGSYYNEQFF
>TRBV28|NA|TRBJ2-7|NA|14
TGTGCCAGCACCTTAGGACGGGGTTCCTACGAGCAGTACTTC
CASTLGRGSYEQYF
>TRBV7-9|TRBD2|TRBJ2-3|few|15
TGTGCCAGCAGCAAACGACTAGCGCACACAGATACGCAGTATTTT
CASSKRLAHTDTQYF
>TRBV27|NA|TRBJ2-7|many|13
TGTGCCAGCGGCCTGACAGTATCCTACGAGCAGTACTTC
CASGLTVSYEQYF
>TRBV20-1|NA|TRBJ1-1|NA|14
TGCAGTGCTAGAGGGCCGAGCATGAACACTGAAGCTTTCTTT
CSARGPSMNTEAFF
>TRBV4-1|NA|TRBJ2-7|NA|15
TGCGCCAGCAGCCCAGACCGGGACAACTCCTACGAGCAGTACTTC
CASSPDRDNSYEQYF
>TRBV29-1|NA|TRBJ1-2|many|13
TGCAGCGTTGAAGATTGGGGGCCCCGCCACTACACCTTC
CSVEDWGPRHYTF
>TRBV4-1|TRBD2|TRBJ2-1|few|18
TGCGCCAGCAGCCAAGATTCTCCTAGCGGGGGGGGGTGGAATGAGCAGTTCTTC
CASSQDSPSGGGWNEQFF
>TRBV20-1|TRBD2|TRBJ2-2|few|14
TGCAGTGCTAGAGACGGGAGGGCGACCGGGGAGCTGTTTTTT
CSARDGRATGELFF
>TRBV29-1|NA|TRBJ1-3|few|14
TGCAGCGGTCGATACAGGGACTCTGGAAACACCATATATTTT
CSGRYRDSGNTIYF
>TRBV5-1|TRBD1|TRBJ1-1|NA|15
TGCGCCAGCAGCTTGGGGACAGGGAGGAGCACTGAAGCTTTCTTT
CASSLGTGRSTEAFF
>TRBV6-6|TRBD1|TRBJ2-7|many|17
TGTGCCAGCAGTTACTCGTTGCAGGGGGTGACCTCCTACGAGCAGTACTTC
CASSYSLQGVTSYEQYF
>TRBV18|TRBD2|TRBJ2-3|many|16
TGTGCCAGCTCACCACGGCTAGCGGGAGTCACAGATACGCAGTATTTT
CASSPRLAGVTDTQYF
>TRBV20-1|NA|TRBJ2-2|many|14
TGCAGTGCTAGAGATAGGGATAACACCGGGGAGCTGTTTTTT
CSARDRDNTGELFF
>TRBV28|NA|TRBJ2-7|NA|15
TGTGCCGGCAGTTTAACTGGGGCCCTGGGGTACGAGCAGTACTTC
CAGSLTGALGYEQYF
>TRBV4-3|NA|TRBJ2-7|NA|14
TGCGCCAGCAGCCAAGATATGGCCTCCTGCGAGCAGTACTTC
CASSQDMASCEQYF
>TRBV12-3/TRBV12-4|NA|TRBJ2-7|once|16
TGTGCCAGCAGGTTCGGAGAGAACAGGGGGGGTTTTGAGCAGTACTTC
CASRFGENRGGFEQYF
>TRBV4-3|NA|TRBJ1-5|few|15
TGCGCCAGCAGCCAAGATCCGGGGTGGGGTCAGCCCCAGCATTTT
CASSQDPGWGQPQHF
>TRBV7-9|NA|TRBJ2-7|many|12
TGTGCCAGCAGCGAGACGGCTTACGAGCAGTACTTC
CASSETAYEQYF
>TRBV6-5|TRBD1|TRBJ1-1|many|15
TGTGCCAGCAGTCTCGGACAGGGAGGTCACACTGAAGCTTTCTTT
CASSLGQGGHTEAFF
>TRBV2|NA|TRBJ1-3|NA|12
TGTGCCAGCAAGGTCTCTGGAAACACCATATATTTT
CASKVSGNTIYF
>TRBV7-2|TRBD2|TRBJ2-3|many|16
TGTGCCAGCAGCTTAGGGACTAGCGGGGCCACAGATACGCAGTATTTT
CASSLGTSGATDTQYF
>TRBV30|NA|TRBJ2-1|many|12
TGTGCCTGGAGTGTACTAGATGATGAGCAGTTCTTC
CAWSVLDDEQFF
>TRBV24-1|TRBD1|TRBJ1-5|many|13
TGTGCCACCAGTGATGACAGGGGCCAGCCCCAGCATTTT
CATSDDRGQPQHF
>TRBV4-3|NA|TRBJ2-7|NA|15
TGCGCCAGCAGCCAAGATGCAAATGGCTACTACGAGCAGTACTTC
CASSQDANGYYEQYF
>TRBV19|TRBD2|TRBJ2-7|NA|13
TGTGCCAGTAGTACGGCTAGCGGGTACGAGCAGTACTTC
CASSTASGYEQYF